This TCR beta chain was recorded in a study of blood T cell repertoires in COVID-19. Study details: There were acute and convalescent COVID-19 samples, and they came from the United States, Italy and Spain. From T cells, B-cell-depleted T cells, or PBMCs came the material, which was cDNA or gDNA.

Original methodology: Cell counts per sample came from amplifying reference gene primers. Data came from immunoSEQ multiplex PCR; TCRdb stores just in-frame clones and leaves some out. The V and J calls and clone size come from that table; D and trimming were worked out from the DNA. This table has about 160,000 clones, 87% appearing once. From germline, CDR1 is SGHTS and CDR2 YDEGEE. There are 14 residues in the CDR3. Trimming left V 3 bases short and J 7 bases short, with 16 bases between. Sequencing used peripheral blood. The sequence was collected from a woman in her fifties or sixties with active or convalescent COVID-19. The V call is TRBV5-8, the J call TRBJ1-2; tentative D call: TRBD1 (6 bases). Written as DNA, the CDR3 is TGTGCCAGCAGCTCCCAGACTGGACAGTCTGGCTACACCTTC. Translated, it gives CASSSQTGQSGYTF. The complete variable domain, with remaining parts taken from reference TRBV5-8 and TRBJ1-2, reads EAGVTQSPTHLIKTRGQQATLRCSPISGHTSVYWYQQALGLGLQFLLWYDEGEERNRGNFPPRFSGRQFPNYSSELNVNALELEDSALYLCASSSQTGQSGYTFGSGTRLTVV.